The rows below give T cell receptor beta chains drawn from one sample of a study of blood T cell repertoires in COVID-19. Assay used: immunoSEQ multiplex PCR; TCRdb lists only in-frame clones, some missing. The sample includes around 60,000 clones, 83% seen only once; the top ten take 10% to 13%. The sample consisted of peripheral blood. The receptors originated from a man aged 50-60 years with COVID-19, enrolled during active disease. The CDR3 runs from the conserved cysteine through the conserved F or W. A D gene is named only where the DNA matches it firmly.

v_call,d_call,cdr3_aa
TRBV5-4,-,CASSLYAGGKSYEQYF
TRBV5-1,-,CASKHGGPDTQYF
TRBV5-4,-,CASSLDQDFSGANVLTF
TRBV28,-,CASTSGGAYNEQFF
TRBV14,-,CASSPSLGQANTEAFF
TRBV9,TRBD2,CASSVVLAGAPGGGEQYF
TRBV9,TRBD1,CASSPSVTGANEQFF
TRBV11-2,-,CASSSTSWDRTELFF
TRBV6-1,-,CASSEAVRGGYDGYTF
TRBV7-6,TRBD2,CASSPPRGSNEQFF
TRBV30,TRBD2,CAWIVAGLGTDTQYF
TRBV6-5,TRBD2,CAAARGLLNTGELFF
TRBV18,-,CASSPRQIGEQYF
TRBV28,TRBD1,CASYHPGQGYEQYF
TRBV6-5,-,CASSPSFGRIYEQYF
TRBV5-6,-,CASSYRENEQFF
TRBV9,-,CASSPRQAEAFF
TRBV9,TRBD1,CASSGGTGKELPLHF
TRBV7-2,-,CASSLTSRNEQFF
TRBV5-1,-,CASSLTVPSSYNEQFF
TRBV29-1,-,CSVARLAAGANEQFF
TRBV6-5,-,CASRPPGQGLYEQYF
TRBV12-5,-,CASGFGGNQPQHF
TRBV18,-,CASSPGGNSVLTF
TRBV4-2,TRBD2,CASSQGGASGTYEQYF
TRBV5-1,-,CASSPAAGKAEAFF
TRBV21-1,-,CASSKEGGELFF
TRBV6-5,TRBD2,CASSSLAVFYEQYF
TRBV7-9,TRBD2,CASSAGLAGGHSETQYF
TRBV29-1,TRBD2,CSVLPERTSSYNEQFF
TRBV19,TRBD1,CASTGQGVAGELFF
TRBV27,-,CASRPRGVYEQYF
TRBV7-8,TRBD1,CASSGTGGEAFF
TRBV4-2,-,CASSLYGGDSYEQYF
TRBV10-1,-,CAIARGVNSYEQYF